This T cell receptor beta chain emerged from a study of blood T cell repertoires in COVID-19 (TCRdb year 2020). At the level of the whole study: The collaborator samples originated in the United States, Italy and Spain and spanned the acute and convalescent phases of COVID-19. The prospective study material was composed of cDNA or gDNA derived from T cells, B-cell-depleted T cells, or PBMCs. Subjects who had been exposed to COVID-19, were actively infected with it, or had recovered from it provided the deeply sampled blood TCRbeta repertoires that made up the dataset. The repertoires were made available in a free public database intended to serve as a resource for research on the immune response to SARS-CoV-2. Samples came from the ongoing ImmuneRACE study (first 160 participants) plus 1,254 subjects from 6 global collaborators. Nearly every sample came with metadata listing a de-identified subject ID, COVID-19 status, age in years and sex. Where HLA class I and class II types were available, the types were taken from metadata supplied by the sample provider, not from assay-based typing.

Samples from volunteer blood donors who had recovered from COVID-19 were contributed by a second Seattle source. Whole blood was collected in K2EDTA tubes by collaborating institutions according to the institutions' own protocols. For TCRbeta analysis, collaborators shipped samples as frozen whole blood, isolated PBMCs, or DNA extracted from either of those sample types. From its cysteine to its phenylalanine, the CDR3 spans 12 amino acids. The kept DNA is CDR3 alone, 36 bases in frame from the first base. V is clipped by 3 bases and J by 9 bases, and the sequence between their germline boundaries is 9 bases long. About this clone itself: What this receptor recognizes is not known. Per-base qualities were not stored, and no clone one base away is much larger.

The paper's findings and limits, for the study overall: How much clinical and demographic metadata was included differed by source and by participant, and the metadata was provided uncurated.

TCRbeta CDR3 regions were amplified from genomic DNA by means of the immunoSEQ Assay, a bias-controlled multiplex PCR. In the authors' own workflow: The number of nucleated cells in each sample was estimated from the amplification of reference gene primers within the assay. To quantify the absolute abundance of each unique TCRbeta CDR3 rearrangement, sequence reads were collapsed and filtered. For each sample, productive Simpson clonality was calculated as the square root of Simpson's diversity index across productive rearrangements. Here the immuneACCESS table is served through TCRdb, limited to in-frame sequences with V and J called. Missing clones are a known gap in these copies; in checked studies unresolved V genes cover under half, and the rest lacks a known reason. The D gene and trimming were derived from the DNA, and the V and J assignments and clone size from that table. Recorded for this sample are about 260,000 clones; over 70% of them occurred a single time. Of the sample, approximately 1.4% falls within the top ten clones.

The sequenced material came from peripheral blood. The V and J segments used are TRBV12-3 or TRBV12-4 and TRBJ2-1; TRBD2 could be the D gene, as 6 bases match. The sequence derives from a woman aged 35 to 49 who had recovered from COVID-19. CDR3 reads: CASSFSEGEQFF. The sequenced DNA is TGTGCCAGCAGTTTCTCGGAGGGTGAGCAGTTCTTC.